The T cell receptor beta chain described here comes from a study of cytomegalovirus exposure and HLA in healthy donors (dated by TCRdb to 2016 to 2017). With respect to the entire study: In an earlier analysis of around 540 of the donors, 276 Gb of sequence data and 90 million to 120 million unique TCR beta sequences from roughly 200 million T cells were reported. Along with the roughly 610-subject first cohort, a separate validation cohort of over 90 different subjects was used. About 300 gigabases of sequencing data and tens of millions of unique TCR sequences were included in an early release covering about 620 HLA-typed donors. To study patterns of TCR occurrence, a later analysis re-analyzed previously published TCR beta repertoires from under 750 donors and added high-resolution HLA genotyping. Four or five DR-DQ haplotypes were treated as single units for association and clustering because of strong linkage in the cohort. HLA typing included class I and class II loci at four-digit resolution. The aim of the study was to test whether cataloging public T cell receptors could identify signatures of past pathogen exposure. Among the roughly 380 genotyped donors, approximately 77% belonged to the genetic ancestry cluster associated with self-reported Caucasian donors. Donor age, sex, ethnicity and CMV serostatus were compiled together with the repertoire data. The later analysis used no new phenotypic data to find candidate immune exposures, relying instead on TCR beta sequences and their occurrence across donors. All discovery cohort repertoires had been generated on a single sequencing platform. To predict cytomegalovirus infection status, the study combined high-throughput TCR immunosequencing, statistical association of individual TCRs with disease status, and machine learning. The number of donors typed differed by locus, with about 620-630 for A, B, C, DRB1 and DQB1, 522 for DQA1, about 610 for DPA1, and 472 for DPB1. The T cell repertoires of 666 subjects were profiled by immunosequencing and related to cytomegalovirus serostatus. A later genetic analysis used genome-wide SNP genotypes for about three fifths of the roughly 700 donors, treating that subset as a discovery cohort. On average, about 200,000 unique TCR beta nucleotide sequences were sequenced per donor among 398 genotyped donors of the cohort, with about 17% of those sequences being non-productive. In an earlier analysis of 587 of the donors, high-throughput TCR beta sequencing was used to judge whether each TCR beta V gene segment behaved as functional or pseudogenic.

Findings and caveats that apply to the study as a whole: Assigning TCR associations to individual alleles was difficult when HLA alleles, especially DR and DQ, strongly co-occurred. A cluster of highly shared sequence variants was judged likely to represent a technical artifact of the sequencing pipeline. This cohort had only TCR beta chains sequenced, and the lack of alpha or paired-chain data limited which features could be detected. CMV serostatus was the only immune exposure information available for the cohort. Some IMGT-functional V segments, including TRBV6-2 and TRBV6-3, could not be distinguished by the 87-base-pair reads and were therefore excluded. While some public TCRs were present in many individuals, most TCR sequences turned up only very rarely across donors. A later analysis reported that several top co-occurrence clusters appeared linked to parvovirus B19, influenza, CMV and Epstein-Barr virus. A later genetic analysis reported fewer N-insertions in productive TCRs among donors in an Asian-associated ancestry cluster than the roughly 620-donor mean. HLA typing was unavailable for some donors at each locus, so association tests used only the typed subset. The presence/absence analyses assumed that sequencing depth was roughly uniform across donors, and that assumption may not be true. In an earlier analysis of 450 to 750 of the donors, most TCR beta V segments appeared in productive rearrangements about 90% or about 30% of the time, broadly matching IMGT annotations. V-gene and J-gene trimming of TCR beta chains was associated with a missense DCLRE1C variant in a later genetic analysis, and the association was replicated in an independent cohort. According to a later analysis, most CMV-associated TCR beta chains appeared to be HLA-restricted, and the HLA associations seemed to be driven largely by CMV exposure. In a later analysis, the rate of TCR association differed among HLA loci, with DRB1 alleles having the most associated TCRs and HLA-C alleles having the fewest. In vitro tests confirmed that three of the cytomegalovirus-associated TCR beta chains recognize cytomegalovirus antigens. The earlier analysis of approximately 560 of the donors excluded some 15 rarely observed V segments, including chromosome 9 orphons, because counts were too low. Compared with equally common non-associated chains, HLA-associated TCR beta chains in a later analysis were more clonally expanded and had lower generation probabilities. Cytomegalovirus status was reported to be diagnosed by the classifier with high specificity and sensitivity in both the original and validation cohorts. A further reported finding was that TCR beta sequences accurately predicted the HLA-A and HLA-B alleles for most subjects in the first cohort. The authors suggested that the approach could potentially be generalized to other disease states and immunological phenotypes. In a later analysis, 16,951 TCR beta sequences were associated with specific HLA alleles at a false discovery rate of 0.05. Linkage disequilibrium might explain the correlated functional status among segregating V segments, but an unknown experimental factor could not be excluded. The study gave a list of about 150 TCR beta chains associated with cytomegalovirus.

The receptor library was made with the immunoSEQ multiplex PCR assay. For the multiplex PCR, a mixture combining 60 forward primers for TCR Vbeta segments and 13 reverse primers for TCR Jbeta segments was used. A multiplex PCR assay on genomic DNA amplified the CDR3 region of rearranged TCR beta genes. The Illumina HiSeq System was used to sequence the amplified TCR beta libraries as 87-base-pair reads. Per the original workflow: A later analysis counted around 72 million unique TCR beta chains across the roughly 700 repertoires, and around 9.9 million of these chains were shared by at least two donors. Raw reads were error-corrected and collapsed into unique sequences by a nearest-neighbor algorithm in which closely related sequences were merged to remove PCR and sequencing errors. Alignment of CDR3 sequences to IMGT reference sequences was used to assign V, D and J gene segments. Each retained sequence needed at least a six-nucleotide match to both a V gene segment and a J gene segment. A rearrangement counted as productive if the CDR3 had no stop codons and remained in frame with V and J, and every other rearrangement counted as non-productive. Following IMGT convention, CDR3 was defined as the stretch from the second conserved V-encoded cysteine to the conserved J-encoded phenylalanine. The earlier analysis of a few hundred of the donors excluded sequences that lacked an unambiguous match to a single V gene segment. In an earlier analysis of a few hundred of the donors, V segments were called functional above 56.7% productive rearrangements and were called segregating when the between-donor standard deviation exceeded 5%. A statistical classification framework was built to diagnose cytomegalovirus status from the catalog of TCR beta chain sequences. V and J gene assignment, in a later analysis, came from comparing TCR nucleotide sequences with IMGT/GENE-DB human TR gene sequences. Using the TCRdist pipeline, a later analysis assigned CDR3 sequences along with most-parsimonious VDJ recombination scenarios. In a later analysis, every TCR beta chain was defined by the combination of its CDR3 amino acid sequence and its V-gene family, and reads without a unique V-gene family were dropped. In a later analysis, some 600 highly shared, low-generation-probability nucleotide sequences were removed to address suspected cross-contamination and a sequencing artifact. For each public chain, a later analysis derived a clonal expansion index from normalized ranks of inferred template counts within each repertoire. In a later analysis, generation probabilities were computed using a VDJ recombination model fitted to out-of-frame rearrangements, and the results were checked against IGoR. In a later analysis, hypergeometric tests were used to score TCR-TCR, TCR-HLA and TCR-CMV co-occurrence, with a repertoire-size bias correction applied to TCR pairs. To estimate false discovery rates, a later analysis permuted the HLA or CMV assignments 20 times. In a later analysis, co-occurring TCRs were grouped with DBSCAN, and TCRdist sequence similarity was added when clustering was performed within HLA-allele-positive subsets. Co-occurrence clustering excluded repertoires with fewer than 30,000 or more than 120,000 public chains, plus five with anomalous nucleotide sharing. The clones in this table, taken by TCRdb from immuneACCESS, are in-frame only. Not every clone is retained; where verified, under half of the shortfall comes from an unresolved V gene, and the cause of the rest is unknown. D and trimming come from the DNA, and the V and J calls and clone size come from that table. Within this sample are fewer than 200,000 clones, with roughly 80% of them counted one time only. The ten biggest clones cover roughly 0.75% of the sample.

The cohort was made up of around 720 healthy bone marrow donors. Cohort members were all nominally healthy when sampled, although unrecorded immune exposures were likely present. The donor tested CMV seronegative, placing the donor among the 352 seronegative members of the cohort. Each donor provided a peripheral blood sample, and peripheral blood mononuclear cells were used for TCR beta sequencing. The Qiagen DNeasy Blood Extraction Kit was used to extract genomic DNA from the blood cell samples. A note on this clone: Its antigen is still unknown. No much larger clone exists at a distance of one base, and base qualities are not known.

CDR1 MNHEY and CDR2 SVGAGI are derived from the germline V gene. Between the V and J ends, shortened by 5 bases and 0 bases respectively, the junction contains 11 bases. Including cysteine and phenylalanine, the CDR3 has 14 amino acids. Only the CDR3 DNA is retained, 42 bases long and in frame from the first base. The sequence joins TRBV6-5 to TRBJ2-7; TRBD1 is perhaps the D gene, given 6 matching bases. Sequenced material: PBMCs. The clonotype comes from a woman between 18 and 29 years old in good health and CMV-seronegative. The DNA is TGTGCCAGCAGTCCAACAGGGATCTCCTACGAGCAGTACTTC. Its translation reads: CASSPTGISYEQYF.